A single sample gave rise to the 2 T cell receptor beta chains below, sequenced in a study of cytomegalovirus exposure and HLA in healthy donors. It was with 60 Vbeta and 13 Jbeta primers that the PCR ran. Libraries were prepared by immunoSEQ multiplex PCR; TCRdb keeps only in-frame clonotypes and omits some of them. The sample holds about 160,000 clones, around 75% seen once. The sample was PBMCs. These receptors were obtained from a woman between 45 and 60 years old in good health and CMV-seropositive.

This clone was counted between two and nine times. The gene calls are TRBV6-1 and TRBJ1-6; maybe TRBD1 (5 bases). V was shortened by 2 bases and J by 9 bases, with 11 bases between the two germline ends. The CDR3 extends over 14 amino acids. The germline V gene has CDR1 MNHNS and CDR2 SASEGT. The CDR3 sequence: CASSEYWGSSPLHF. The CDR3 DNA is TGTGCCAGCAGTGAATATTGGGGCAGTTCACCCCTCCACTTT.

This clone occurred a few times. The chain recombines TRBV4-1 with TRBJ1-1; D is uncertain. Germline assignment: CDR1 MGHRA and CDR2 YSYEKL. The CDR3 runs 12 residues. V was shortened by 0 bases and J by 7 bases, with 6 bases between the two germline ends. The CDR3 DNA is TGCGCCAGCAGCCAAGAGCGACATGAAGCTTTCTTT. Translating gives CASSQERHEAFF.